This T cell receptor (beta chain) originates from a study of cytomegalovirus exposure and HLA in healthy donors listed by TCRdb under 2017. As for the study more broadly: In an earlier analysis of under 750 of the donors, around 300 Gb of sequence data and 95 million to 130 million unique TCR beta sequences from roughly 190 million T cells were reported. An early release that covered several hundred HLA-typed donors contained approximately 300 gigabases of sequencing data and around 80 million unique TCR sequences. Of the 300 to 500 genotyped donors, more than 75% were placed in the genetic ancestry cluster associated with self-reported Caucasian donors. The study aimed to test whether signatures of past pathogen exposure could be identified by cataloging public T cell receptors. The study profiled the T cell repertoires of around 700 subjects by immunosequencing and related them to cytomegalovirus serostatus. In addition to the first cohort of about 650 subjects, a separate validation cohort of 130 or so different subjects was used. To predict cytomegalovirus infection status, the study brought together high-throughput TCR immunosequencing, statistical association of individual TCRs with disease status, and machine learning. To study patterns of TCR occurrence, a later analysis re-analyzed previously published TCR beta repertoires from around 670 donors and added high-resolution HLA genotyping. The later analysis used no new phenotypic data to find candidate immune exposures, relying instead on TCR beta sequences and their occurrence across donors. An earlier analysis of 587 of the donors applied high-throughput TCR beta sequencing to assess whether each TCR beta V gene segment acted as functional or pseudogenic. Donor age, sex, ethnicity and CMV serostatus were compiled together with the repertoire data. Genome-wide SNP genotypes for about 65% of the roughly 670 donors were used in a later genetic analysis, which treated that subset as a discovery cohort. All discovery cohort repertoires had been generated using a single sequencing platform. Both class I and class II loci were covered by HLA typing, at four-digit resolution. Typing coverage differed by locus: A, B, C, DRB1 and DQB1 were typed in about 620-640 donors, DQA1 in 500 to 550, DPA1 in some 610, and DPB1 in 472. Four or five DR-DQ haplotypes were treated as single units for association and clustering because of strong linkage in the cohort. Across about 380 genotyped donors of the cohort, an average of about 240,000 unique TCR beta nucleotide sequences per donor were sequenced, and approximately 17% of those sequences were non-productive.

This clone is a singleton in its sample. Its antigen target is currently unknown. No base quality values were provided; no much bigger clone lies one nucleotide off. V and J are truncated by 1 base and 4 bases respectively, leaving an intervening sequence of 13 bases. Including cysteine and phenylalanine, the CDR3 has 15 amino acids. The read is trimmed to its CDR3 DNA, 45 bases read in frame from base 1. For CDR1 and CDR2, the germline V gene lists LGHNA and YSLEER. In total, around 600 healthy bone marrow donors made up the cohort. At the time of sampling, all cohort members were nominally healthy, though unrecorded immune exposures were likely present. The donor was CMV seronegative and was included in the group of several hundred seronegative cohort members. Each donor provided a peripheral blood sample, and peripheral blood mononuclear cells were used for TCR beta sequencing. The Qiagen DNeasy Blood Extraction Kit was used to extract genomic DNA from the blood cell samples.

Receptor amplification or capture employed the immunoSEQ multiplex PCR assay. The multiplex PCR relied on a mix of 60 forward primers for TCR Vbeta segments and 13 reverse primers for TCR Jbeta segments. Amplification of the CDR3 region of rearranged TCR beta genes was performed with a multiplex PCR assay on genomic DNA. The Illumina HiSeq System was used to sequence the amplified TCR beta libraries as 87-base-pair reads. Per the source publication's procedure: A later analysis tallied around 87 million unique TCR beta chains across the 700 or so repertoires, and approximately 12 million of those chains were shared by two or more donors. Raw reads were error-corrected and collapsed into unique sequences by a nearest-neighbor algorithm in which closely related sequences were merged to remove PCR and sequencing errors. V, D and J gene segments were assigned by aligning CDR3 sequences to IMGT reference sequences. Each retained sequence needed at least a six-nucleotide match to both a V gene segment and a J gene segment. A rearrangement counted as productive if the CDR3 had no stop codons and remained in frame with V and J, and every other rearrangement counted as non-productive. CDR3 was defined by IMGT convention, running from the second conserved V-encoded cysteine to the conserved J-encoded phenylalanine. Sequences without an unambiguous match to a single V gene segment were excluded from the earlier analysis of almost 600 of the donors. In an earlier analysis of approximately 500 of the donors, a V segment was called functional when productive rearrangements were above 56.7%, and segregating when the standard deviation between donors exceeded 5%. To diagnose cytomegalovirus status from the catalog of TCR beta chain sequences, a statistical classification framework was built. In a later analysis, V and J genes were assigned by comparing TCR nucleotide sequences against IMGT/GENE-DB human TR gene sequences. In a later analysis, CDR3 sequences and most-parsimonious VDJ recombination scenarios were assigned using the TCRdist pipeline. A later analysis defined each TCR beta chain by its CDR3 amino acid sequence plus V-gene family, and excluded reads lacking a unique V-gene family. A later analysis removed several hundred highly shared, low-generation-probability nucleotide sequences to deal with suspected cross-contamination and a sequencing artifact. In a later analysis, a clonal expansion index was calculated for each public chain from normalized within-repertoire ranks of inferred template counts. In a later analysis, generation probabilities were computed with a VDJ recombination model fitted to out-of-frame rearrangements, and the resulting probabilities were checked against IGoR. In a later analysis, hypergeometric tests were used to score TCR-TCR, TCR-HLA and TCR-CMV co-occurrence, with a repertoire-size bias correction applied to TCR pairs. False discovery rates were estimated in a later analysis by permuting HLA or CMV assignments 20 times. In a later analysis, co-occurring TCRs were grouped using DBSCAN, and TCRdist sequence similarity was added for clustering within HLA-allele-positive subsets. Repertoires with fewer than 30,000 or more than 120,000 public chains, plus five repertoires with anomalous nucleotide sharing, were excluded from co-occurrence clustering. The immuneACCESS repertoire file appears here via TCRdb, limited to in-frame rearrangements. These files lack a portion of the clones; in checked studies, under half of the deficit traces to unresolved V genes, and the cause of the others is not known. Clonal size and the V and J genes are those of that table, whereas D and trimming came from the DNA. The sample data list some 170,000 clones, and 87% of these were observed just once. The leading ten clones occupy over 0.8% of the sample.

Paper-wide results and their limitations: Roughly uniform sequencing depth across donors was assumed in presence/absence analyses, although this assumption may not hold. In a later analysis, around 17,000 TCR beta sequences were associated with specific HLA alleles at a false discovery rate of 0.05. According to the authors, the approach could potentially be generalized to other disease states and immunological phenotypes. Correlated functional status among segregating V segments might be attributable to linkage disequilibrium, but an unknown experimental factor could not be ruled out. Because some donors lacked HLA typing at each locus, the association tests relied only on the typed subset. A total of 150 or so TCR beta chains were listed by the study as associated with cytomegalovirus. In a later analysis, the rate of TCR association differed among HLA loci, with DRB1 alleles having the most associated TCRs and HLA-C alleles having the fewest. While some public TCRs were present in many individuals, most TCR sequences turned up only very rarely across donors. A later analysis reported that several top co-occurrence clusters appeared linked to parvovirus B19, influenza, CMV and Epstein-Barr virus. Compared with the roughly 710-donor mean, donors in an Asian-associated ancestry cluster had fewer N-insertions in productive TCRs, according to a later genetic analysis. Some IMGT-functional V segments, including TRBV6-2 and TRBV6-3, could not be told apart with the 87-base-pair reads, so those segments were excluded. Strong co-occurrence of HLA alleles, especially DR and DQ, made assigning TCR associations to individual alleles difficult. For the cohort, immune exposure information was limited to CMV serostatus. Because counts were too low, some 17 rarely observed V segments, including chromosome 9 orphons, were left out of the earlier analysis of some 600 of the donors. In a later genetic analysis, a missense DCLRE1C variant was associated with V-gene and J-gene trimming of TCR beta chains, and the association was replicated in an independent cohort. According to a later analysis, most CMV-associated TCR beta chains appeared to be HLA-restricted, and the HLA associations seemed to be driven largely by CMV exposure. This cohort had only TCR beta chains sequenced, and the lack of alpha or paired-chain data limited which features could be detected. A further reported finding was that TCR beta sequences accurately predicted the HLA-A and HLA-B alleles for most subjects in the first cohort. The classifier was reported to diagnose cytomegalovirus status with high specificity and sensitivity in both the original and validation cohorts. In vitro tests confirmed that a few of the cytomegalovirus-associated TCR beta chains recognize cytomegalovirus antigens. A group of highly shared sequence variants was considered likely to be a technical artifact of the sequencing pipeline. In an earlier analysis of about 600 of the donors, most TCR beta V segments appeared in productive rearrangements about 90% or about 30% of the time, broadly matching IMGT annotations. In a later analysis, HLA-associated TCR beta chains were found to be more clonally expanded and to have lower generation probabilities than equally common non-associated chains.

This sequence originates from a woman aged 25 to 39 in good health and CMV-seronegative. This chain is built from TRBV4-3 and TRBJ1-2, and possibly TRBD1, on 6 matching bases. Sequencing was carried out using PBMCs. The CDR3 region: CASSQGTGGPYGYTF. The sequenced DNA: TGCGCCAGCAGCCAAGGGACGGGGGGCCCCTATGGCTACACCTTC.